Below, 21 T cell receptor beta chains from the same sample are listed, as sequenced in a study of T-cell reconstitution after alpha-beta-depleted transplantation in children. Preparation of the TCRbeta library was carried out with unique molecular identifiers. Each CDR3 protein is one row after TCRdb ran MiXCR on the PCR reads. The sample has approximately 170,000 distinct CDR3 sequences, over 8.5% seen once. This material consisted of PBMCs, taken before TCRalphabeta/CD19-depleted stem cell transplant. The receptors derive from a boy aged 2-15 years with acute myeloid leukemia, due to receive a stem cell transplant.

This clonotype has ten or more counts. Here the CDR3 DNA reads TGTGCCAGCAGCTTGGACGCAGTGGGCACTGAAGCTTTCTTT. Encoded protein: CASSLDAVGTEAFF. The chain is built from TRBV7-9 and TRBJ1-1, with D hard to call. The CDR3 is 14 residues long. The V end was cut by 3 bases, the J end by 4 bases, with 12 bases between. Looked up from germline, CDR1 is SEHNR and CDR2 is FQNEAQ (reference sequence).

This clonotype occurred a few times. The chain carries TRBV7-6 and TRBJ1-1, with 9 positions matching TRBD1. Unmatched junction bases numbered 2, after V lost 0 bases and J lost 3 bases. Looked up from germline, CDR1 is SGHVS and CDR2 is FNYEAQ. The CDR3 covers 15 residues. CDR3 DNA: TGTGCCAGCAGCTTAGCGGGACAGGGTTACACTGAAGCTTTCTTT. Translating gives CASSLAGQGYTEAFF.

The chain combines TRBV2 with TRBJ2-3, with 11 bases matching TRBD2. The CDR3 has 18 residues. The junction had 11 bases not matched to a gene; V was cut back by 4 bases and J by 2 bases. CDR1 and CDR2 from the germline V gene are SNHLY and FYNNEI. In DNA form, the CDR3 reads TGTGCCAGCAGTGGGGCTAGCGGGGGGTCATTATCCACAGATACGCAGTATTTT. Amino acid sequence: CASSGASGGSLSTDTQYF.

This clonotype was seen at least ten times. The chain links TRBV3-1 to TRBJ1-2, with 8 bases matching TRBD1. From germline, CDR1 is LGHDT and CDR2 YNNKEL (reference sequence). The V gene end was trimmed by 3 bases and the J gene end by 5 bases; junction bases not matched to a gene: 5. This CDR3 is built from 14 residues. The chain's CDR3 is CASSHAGTGYGYTF. The CDR3 DNA sequence: TGTGCCAGCAGCCACGCCGGGACAGGATATGGCTACACCTTC. Full variable domain (rest looked up from reference TRBV3-1 and TRBJ1-2): DTAVSQTPKYLVTQMGNDKSIKCEQNLGHDTMYWYKQDSKKFLKIMFSYNNKELIINETVPNRFSPKSPDKAHLNLHINSLELGDSAVYFCASSHAGTGYGYTFGSGTRLTVV.

This clonotype has a count of ten or more. One end of the junction varies from germline; a read error may be responsible. The CDR3 is CASSIEVGQPQHF. The CDR3 bases are TGTGCCAGCAGCATAGAGGTGGGGCAGCCCCAGCATTTT. The chain joins TRBV11-2 to TRBJ1-5, with unresolved D. The germline V gene has CDR1 SGHAT and CDR2 FQNNGV. This CDR3 spans 13 amino acids.

This clonotype was found many times. V and J are TRBV7-9 and TRBJ1-1; D is uncertain. Trimming left V 3 bases short and J 1 base short, with 9 bases between. In germline, CDR1 is SEHNR, CDR2 FQNEAQ (reference sequence). CDR3 size: 14 residues. The CDR3 DNA is TGTGCCAGCAGCTTTGGGAGCCGGAACACTGAAGCTTTCTTT. Its protein product is CASSFGSRNTEAFF.

This clonotype has at least ten counts. The J gene is TRBJ2-5, the V gene TRBV6-1, with 10 bases aligning to TRBD2. Looked up from germline, CDR1 is MNHNS and CDR2 is SASEGT. V gave up 5 bases and J gave up 4 bases; unmatched junction bases: 7. The CDR3 contains 15 residues. This CDR3 reads CASSSGRGVGETQYF. The CDR3 bases are TGTGCCAGCAGTAGCGGGAGGGGGGTTGGAGAGACCCAGTACTTC.

This clonotype showed up many times. V usage is TRBV29-1 and J usage is TRBJ2-1, with D perhaps TRBD2 (6 bases). There are 13 residues in the CDR3. Germline CDR1 SQVTM, CDR2 ANQGSEA. V gave up 6 bases and J gave up 7 bases, with 16 bases separating them. The CDR3 region has the DNA TGCAGCGTCCCCGGTGGGAGCGGGAATGAGCAGTTCTTC. Residues: CSVPGGSGNEQFF.

Concerning this clonotype itself: Its ends do not fully match the called genes, so a read error is possible. The rearrangement joins TRBV6-1 to TRBJ2-1, with a tentative D call TRBD2 (5 bases). The CDR3 totals 15 residues. Germline values: CDR1 MNHNS, CDR2 SASEGT. The DNA for the CDR3 is TGTGCCAGCAGTGAGACCCGTGGAGGCTACAATAAGCAGTTCTTC. Amino acid sequence: CASSETRGGYNKQFF.

This clonotype was counted ten times or more. The chain has TRBV20-1 and TRBJ1-1; D unclear. Trimming took off 6 bases at V and 4 bases at J, with 12 bases between the two ends. Germline loops: CDR1 DFQATT, CDR2 SNEGSKA (reference sequence). The CDR3 extends over 12 amino acids. The CDR3 loop reads CSAPSGGTEAFF. The CDR3 nucleotides are TGCAGTGCCCCTAGCGGAGGCACTGAAGCTTTCTTT.

This clonotype was counted many times. The chain recombines TRBV20-1 with TRBJ1-1, with D possibly matching TRBD1 (5 bases). Germline V gene sequence: CDR1 DFQATT, CDR2 SNEGSKA (reference sequence). The CDR3 loop spans 13 amino acids. The V end was cut by 7 bases, the J end by 3 bases, with 15 bases between. The chain's CDR3 is CSGARAGDTEAFF. The DNA of the CDR3 is TGCAGTGGTGCCAGGGCGGGCGACACTGAAGCTTTCTTT.

This clonotype occurred many times. The chain is built from TRBV29-1 and TRBJ2-3, with a possible D match to TRBD1 (5 bases). The CDR3 runs 11 residues. Deletions cut 6 bases from V and 5 bases from J, with 9 bases between. Germline lookup yields CDR1 SQVTM and CDR2 ANQGSEA. CDR3 nucleotide sequence: TGCAGCGTCCAGGGCTTAGATACGCAGTATTTT. Protein product: CSVQGLDTQYF.

Notes on this clonotype: A read error may be the cause here, since a much bigger clone is one base away. The chain is built from TRBV12-3 or TRBV12-4 and TRBJ2-2; possible D gene TRBD2, 5 bases. The CDR3 contains 12 residues. The CDR3 DNA is TGTGCCGGCAGTTTAGCGAGCGGGGAGCTGTTTTTT. Its protein product is CAGSLASGELFF.

This clonotype was observed many times. The chain couples TRBV6-1 to TRBJ1-2; the match to TRBD1 covers 8 bases. The trim removed 7 bases at V and 3 bases at J, leaving 10 bases unmatched. The germline gives CDR1 MNHNS, CDR2 SASEGT. CDR3 length: 15 residues. CDR3 residues: CASTTHKTGDYGYTF. CDR3 sequence (DNA): TGTGCCAGCACCACCCATAAGACAGGGGACTATGGCTACACCTTC.

This clonotype was recorded at least ten times. The gene calls are TRBV28 and TRBJ2-3; 15 bases agree with TRBD2. J was trimmed by 4 bases and V by 4 bases; bases with no gene match: 9. The CDR3 has 18 residues. Germline V lookup: CDR1 MDHEN, CDR2 SYDVKM. This CDR3 reads CASSSTGTSGRPADTQYF. The CDR3 region has the DNA TGTGCCAGCAGTTCCACCGGGACTAGCGGGAGGCCAGCAGATACGCAGTATTTT.

This clonotype was counted ten times or more. DNA for the CDR3: TGCAGTGCTAGACGGGGTCCGCCCAATCAGCCCCAGCATTTT. Translated, it gives CSARRGPPNQPQHF. The V gene is TRBV20-1, the J gene TRBJ1-5; D gene ambiguous. The germline V and J ends were trimmed by 2 bases and 3 bases, with 11 bases remaining between them. The CDR3 sequence is 14 residues long. Germline CDR1 DFQATT, CDR2 SNEGSKA (reference sequence).

There are many counts of this clonotype. The chain couples TRBV27 to TRBJ1-5; 10 bases line up with TRBD1. CDR3 length equals 16 residues. Trimming removed 5 bases from V and 6 bases from J; junction bases left unmatched: 10. From germline, CDR1 is MNHEY and CDR2 SMNVEV (reference sequence). In DNA form, the CDR3 reads TGTGCCAGCAGTCACGGGACAGGGGCTCCTGGTCAGCCCCAGCATTTT. Its protein is CASSHGTGAPGQPQHF.

This clonotype has at least ten counts. The rearrangement uses TRBV13 and TRBJ2-6; D might be TRBD1 or TRBD2, each matching 5 bases. V was trimmed by 7 bases and J by 2 bases, leaving 15 bases between them. Germline V gives CDR1 PRHDT, CDR2 FYEKMQ (reference sequence). The CDR3 has 16 amino acids. The CDR3 nucleotides are TGTGCCAGCAACCTGGGACGGCCACCTGGGGCCAACGTCCTGACTTTC. Amino acid sequence: CASNLGRPPGANVLTF.

The sample holds many counts of this clonotype. The chain employs TRBV12-3 or TRBV12-4 and TRBJ2-5, with no clear D. V lost 2 bases and J 3 bases, leaving 10 bases between the germline ends. This CDR3 is built from 14 residues. CDR3 sequence (DNA): TGTGCCAGCAGTTTACTCGGCAGGAAAGAGACCCAGTACTTC. It specifies CASSLLGRKETQYF.

This clonotype was observed many times. The chain employs TRBV5-1 and TRBJ2-5, with 7 bases lining up with TRBD1. Germline lookup yields CDR1 SGHRS and CDR2 YFSETQ. Trimming at V came to 5 bases and at J to 2 bases, leaving 6 bases not matched to a gene. This CDR3 is 14 amino acids long. CDR3 nucleotide sequence: TGCGCCAGCAGGACGGGACAGCTACAAGAGACCCAGTACTTC. This translates into CASRTGQLQETQYF.

This clonotype was seen at least ten times. The rearrangement uses TRBV2 and TRBJ2-2; perhaps TRBD2 as D (6 bases). Germline CDR1 SNHLY, CDR2 FYNNEI. V lost 3 bases, J lost 6 bases, and 8 bases lay in between. CDR3 length: 13 residues. In DNA form, the CDR3 reads TGTGCCAGCAGTGATGGAGGGTCCGGGGAGCTGTTTTTT. Translated, it gives CASSDGGSGELFF.